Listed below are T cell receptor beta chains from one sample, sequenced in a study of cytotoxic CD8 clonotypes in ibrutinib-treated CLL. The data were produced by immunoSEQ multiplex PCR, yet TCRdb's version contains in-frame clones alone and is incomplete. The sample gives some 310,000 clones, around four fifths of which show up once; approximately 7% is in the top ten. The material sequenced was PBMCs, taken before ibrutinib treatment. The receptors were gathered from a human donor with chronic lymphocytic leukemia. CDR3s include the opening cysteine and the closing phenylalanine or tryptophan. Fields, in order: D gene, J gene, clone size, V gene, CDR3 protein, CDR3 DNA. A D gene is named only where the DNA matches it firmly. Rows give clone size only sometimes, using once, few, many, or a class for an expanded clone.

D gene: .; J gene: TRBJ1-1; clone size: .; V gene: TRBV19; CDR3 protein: CASSKFPGEIEAFF; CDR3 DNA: TGTGCCAGTAGTAAGTTCCCAGGGGAAATTGAAGCTTTCTTT
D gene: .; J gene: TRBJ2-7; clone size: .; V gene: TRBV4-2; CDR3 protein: CASSQAGREQYF; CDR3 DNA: TGTGCCAGCAGCCAAGCGGGACGGGAGCAGTACTTC
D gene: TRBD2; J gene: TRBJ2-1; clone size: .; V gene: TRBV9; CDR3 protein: CASSFRTSGREGEQFF; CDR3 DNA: TGTGCCAGCAGCTTCCGGACTAGCGGGAGGGAGGGTGAGCAGTTCTTC
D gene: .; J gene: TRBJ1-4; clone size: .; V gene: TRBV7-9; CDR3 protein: CASSGASDNEKLFF; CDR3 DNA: TGTGCCAGCAGCGGGGCGTCAGACAATGAAAAACTGTTTTTT
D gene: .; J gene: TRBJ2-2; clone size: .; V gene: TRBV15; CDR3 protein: CATNSGGRPGELFF; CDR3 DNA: TGTGCCACCAACTCCGGGGGGCGACCCGGGGAGCTGTTTTTT
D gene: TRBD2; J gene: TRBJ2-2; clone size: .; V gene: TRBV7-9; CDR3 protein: CASGLAANTGELFF; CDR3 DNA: TGTGCCAGCGGACTAGCGGCGAACACCGGGGAGCTGTTTTTT
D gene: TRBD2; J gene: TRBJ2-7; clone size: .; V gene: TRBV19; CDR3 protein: CASSINFGLAGELAYEQYF; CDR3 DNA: TGTGCCAGTAGTATTAATTTCGGTCTAGCGGGGGAGCTTGCCTACGAGCAGTACTTC
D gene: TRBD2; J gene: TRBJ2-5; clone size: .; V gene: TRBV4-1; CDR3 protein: CASSQGSPGLLFETQYF; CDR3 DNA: TGCGCCAGCAGCCAAGGCTCACCGGGACTACTTTTCGAGACCCAGTACTTC
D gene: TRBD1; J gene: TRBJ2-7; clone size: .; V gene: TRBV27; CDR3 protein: CASSTPTGALYEQYF; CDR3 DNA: TGTGCCAGCAGTACACCTACAGGGGCGCTCTACGAGCAGTACTTC
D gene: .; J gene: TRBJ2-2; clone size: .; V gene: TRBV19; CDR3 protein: CASGGLRQTGELFF; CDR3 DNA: TGTGCCAGTGGGGGACTTAGACAAACCGGGGAGCTGTTTTTT
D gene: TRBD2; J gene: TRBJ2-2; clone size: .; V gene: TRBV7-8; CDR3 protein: CASSLAGAGTGELFF; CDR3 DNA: TGTGCCAGCAGCTTAGCAGGAGCGGGGACCGGGGAGCTGTTTTTT
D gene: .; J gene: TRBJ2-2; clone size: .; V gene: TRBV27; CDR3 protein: CASSLFVGYTGELFF; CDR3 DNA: TGTGCCAGCAGTTTATTTGTCGGCTACACCGGGGAGCTGTTTTTT
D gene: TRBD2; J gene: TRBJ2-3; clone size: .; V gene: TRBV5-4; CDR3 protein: CASSLGGSRTDTQYF; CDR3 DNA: TGTGCCAGCAGCTTGGGCGGGAGTCGGACAGATACGCAGTATTTT
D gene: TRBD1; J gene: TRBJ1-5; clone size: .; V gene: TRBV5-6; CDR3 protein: CASSHRGSNQPQHF; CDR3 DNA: TGTGCCAGCAGCCACAGGGGAAGCAATCAGCCCCAGCATTTT
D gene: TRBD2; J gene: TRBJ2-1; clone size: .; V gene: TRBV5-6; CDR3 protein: CASSLGGLAGVNEQFF; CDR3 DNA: TGTGCCAGCAGCTTGGGCGGACTAGCGGGAGTCAATGAGCAGTTCTTC
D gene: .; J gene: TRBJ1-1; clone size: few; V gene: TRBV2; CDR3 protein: CASILLETNTEAFF; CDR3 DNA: TGTGCCAGCATTTTACTGGAGACGAACACTGAAGCTTTCTTT
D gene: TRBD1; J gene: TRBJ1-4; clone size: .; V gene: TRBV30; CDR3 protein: CAANRGLTSNEKLFF; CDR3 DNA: TGTGCTGCAAACAGGGGATTAACCTCTAATGAAAAACTGTTTTTT
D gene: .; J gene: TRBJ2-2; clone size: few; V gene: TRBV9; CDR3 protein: CASSASDRTRELFF; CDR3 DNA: TGTGCCAGCAGCGCATCGGACAGGACTAGGGAGCTGTTTTTT
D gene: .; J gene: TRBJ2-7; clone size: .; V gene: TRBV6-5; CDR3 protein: CASSYWGSTTYEQYF; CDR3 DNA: TGTGCCAGCAGTTACTGGGGTTCTACTACCTACGAGCAGTACTTC
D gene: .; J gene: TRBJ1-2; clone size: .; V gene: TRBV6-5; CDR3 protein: CASSYSSGSSYGYTF; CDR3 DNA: TGTGCCAGCAGTTACTCGAGTGGTAGTTCCTATGGCTACACCTTC
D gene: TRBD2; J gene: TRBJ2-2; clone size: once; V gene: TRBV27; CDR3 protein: CASTKPGTSLGTIGELFF; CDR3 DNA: TGTGCCAGCACCAAACCCGGGACTAGTTTGGGGACAATCGGGGAGCTGTTTTTT
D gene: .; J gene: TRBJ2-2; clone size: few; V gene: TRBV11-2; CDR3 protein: CASSLVGSELFF; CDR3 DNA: TGTGCCAGCAGCTTAGTGGGAAGTGAGCTGTTTTTT
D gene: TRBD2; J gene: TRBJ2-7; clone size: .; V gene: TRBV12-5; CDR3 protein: CASARYPTGGTYEQYF; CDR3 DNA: TGTGCTAGTGCCCGATACCCGACGGGGGGAACCTACGAGCAGTACTTC
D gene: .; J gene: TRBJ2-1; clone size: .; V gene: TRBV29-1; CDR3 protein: CSVEDLKVDYSVHNEQFF; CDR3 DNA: TGCAGCGTTGAAGATCTTAAGGTCGACTACTCGGTCCACAATGAGCAGTTCTTC
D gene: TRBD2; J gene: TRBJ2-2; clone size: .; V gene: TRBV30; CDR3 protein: CACTGTEGLAGLTGELFF; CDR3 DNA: TGTGCCTGTACCGGGACTGAAGGACTAGCGGGACTTACCGGGGAGCTGTTTTTT
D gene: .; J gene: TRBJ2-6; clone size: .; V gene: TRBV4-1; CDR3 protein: CASSPTGFGMSSGANVLTF; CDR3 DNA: TGCGCCAGCAGCCCCACAGGGTTCGGGATGAGCTCTGGGGCCAACGTCCTGACTTTC
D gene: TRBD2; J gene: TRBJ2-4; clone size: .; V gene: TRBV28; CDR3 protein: CASSLTSGSENQYF; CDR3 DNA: TGTGCCAGCAGTTTGACTAGCGGATCCGAGAATCAGTACTTC
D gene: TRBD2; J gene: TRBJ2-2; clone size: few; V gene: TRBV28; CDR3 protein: CASSLAGGNTGELFF; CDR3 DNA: TGTGCCAGCAGTTTAGCGGGAGGGAACACCGGGGAGCTGTTTTTT
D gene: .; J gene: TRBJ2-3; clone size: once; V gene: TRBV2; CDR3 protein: CASSEGRRDTQYF; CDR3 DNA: TGTGCCAGCAGTGAAGGTCGGAGAGATACGCAGTATTTT
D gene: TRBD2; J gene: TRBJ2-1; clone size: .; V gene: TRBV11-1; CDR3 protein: CASSFTGTSHNEQFF; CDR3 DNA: TGTGCCAGCAGCTTCACCGGGACTAGCCACAATGAGCAGTTCTTC
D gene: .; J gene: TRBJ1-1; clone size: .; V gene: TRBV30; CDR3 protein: CAWNRARDTEAFF; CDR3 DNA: TGTGCCTGGAACAGGGCGAGGGACACTGAAGCTTTCTTT
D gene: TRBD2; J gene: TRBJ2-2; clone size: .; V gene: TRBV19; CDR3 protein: CASSILGLAGVGGELFF; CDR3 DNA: TGTGCCAGTAGTATTCTGGGTCTAGCGGGAGTAGGCGGGGAGCTGTTTTTT
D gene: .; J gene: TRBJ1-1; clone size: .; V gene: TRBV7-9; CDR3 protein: CASMFLDTEAFF; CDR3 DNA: TGTGCCAGCATGTTTTTGGACACTGAAGCTTTCTTT
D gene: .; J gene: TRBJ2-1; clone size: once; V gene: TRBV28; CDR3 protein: CASSGSLSSYNEQFF; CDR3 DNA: TGTGCCAGCAGTGGATCCCTGAGCTCCTACAATGAGCAGTTCTTC
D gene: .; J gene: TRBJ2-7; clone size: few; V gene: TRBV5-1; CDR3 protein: CASSLSGRAYEQYF; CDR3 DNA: TGCGCCAGCAGCCTTTCAGGGCGAGCCTACGAGCAGTACTTC
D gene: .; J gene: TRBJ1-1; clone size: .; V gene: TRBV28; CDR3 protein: CASSPSGTGDTEAFF; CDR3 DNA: TGTGCCAGCAGTCCTAGTGGGACCGGGGACACTGAAGCTTTCTTT
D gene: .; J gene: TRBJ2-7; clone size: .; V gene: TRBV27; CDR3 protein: CASALGSGQYEQYF; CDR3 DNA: TGTGCCAGCGCCCTCGGGAGCGGGCAATACGAGCAGTACTTC
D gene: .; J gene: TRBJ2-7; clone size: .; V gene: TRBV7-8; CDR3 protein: CASSRRRSGYEQYF; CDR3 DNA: TGTGCCAGCAGCAGGAGGAGGAGCGGATACGAGCAGTACTTC
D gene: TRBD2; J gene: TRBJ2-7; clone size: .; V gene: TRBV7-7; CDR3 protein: CASSWGPGLAAEQYF; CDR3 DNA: TGTGCCAGCAGCTGGGGACCGGGACTAGCGGCCGAGCAGTACTTC
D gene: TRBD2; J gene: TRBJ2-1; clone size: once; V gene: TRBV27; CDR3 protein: CASSLGLAGSNEQFF; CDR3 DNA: TGTGCCAGCAGTCTGGGACTAGCGGGGTCGAATGAGCAGTTCTTC
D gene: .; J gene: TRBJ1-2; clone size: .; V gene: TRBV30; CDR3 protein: CAWSVRRGTNYGYTF; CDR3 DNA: TGTGCCTGGAGTGTACGAAGGGGGACAAACTATGGCTACACCTTC
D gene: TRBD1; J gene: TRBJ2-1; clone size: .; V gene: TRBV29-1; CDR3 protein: CSVATGQPYNEQFF; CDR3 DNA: TGCAGCGTCGCGACGGGACAGCCCTACAATGAGCAGTTCTTC
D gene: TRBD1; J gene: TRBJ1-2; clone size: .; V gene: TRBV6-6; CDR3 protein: CASGHPGGGLYGYTF; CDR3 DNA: TGTGCCAGCGGGCACCCAGGGGGCGGATTATATGGCTACACCTTC
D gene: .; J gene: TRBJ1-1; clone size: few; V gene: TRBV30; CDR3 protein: CAWSIQGGTEAFF; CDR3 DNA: TGTGCCTGGAGCATACAGGGTGGCACTGAAGCTTTCTTT
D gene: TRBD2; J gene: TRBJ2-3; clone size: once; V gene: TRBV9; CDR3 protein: CASSSRLAQSQYF; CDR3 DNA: TGTGCCAGCAGCTCAAGACTAGCGCAGTCGCAGTATTTT
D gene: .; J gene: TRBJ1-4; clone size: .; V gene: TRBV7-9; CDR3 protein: CASSLGYESTNEKLFF; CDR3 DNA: TGTGCCAGCAGCTTAGGTTACGAATCAACTAATGAAAAACTGTTTTTT
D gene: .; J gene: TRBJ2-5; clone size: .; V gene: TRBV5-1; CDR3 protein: CASSETATQYF; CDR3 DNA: TGCGCCAGCAGCGAGACAGCAACCCAGTACTTC
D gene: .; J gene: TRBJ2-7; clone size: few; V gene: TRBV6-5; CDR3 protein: CASRPLASRSYEQYF; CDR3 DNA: TGTGCCAGCAGACCCCTTGCGTCCCGGTCCTACGAGCAGTACTTC